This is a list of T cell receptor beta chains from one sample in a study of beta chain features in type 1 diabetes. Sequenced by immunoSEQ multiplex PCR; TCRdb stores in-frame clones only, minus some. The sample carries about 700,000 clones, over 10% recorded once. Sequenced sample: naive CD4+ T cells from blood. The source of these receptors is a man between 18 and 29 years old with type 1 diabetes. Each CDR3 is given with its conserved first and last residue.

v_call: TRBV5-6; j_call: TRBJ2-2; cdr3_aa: CASSLWYSAGELFF
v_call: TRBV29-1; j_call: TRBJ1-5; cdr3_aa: CSVLEQINQPQHF
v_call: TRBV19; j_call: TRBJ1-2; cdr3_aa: CASSRTGGGSYGYTF
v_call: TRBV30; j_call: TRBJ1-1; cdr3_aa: CAWIEGAPAFF
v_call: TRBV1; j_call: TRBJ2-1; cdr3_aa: CTSSLLAGAGDEQFF
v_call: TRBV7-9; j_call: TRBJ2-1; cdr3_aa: CASSGQGAEGYNEQFF
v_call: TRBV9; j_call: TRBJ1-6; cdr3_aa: CASSVVGNFDSPLHF
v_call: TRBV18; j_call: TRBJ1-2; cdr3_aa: CASSPGTVYGYTF
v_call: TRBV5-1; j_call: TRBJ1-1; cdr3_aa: CASSPDMNTEAFF
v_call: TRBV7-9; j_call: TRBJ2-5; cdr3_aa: CASSLSAAQETQYF
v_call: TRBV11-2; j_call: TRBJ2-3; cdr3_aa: CASSPGASGLTDTQYF
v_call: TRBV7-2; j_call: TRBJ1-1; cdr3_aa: CASSPQGGNTEAFF
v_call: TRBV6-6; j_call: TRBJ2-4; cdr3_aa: CASSPGQTDIQYF
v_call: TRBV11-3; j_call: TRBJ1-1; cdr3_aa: CASSSEGDTEAFF
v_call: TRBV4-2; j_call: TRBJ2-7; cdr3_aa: CASSQEARSYEQYF
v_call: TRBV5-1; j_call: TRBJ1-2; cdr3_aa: CASSPWTGPNYGYTF
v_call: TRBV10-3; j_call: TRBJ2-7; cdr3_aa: CAINPGTWDSYEQYF
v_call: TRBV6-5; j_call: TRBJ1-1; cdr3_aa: CASNYRDRDAEAFF
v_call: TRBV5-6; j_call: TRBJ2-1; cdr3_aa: CASSFVAGNEQFF
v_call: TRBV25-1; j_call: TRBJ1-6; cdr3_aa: CAPRQGGSPLHF
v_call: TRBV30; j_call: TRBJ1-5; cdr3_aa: CAWSDSSNQPQHF
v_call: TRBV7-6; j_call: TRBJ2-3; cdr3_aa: CASSLFPTSTTDTQYF
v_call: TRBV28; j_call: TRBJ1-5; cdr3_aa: CASSITDRSGQPQHF
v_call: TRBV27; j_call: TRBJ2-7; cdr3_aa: CASSSGPPYEQYF
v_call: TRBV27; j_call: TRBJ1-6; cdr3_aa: CASSQVRAPNSPLHF
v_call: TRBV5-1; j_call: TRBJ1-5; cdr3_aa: CASSRSGGGNQPQHF
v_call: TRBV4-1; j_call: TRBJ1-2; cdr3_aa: CASSQDGQGIYGYTF
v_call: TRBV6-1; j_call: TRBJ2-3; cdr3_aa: CASSEAGGALLTDTQYF
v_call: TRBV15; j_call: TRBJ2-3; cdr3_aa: CATSRETGGNTDTQYF
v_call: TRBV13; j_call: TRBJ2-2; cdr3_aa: CASSLWRGDTGELFF
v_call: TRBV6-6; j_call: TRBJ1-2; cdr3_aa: CASRKNTGAYGYTF
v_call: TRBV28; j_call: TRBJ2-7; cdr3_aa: CASSTSGSGAAYEQYF
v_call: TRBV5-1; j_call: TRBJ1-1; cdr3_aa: CASSSTTGYTEAFF
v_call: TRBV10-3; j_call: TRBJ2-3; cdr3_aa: CAISGGTSRTDTQYF
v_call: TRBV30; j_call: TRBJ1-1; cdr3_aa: CASRTGFGDTEAFF
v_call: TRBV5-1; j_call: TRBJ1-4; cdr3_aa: CASSLQGGEKLFF
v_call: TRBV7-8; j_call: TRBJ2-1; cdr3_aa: CASTIAGGASSYNEQFF
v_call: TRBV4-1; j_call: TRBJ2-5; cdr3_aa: CASSQGGGTSHQETQYF